The 11 T cell receptor beta chains in this list originate from one sample, sequenced in a study of blood T cell repertoires in COVID-19. The data were produced by immunoSEQ multiplex PCR, yet TCRdb's version contains in-frame clones alone and is incomplete. The sample consists of some 190,000 clones, roughly 84% of them appearing once. The sequenced material came from peripheral blood. The source is a man aged 80 or over with COVID-19, enrolled during active disease.

The table lists this clone with a count of one. CDR3 residues: CASSPAARRAFF. For the CDR3, the DNA is TGTGCCAGCTCACCCGCGGCCAGGAGGGCTTTCTTT. The chain joins TRBV18 to TRBJ1-1; D is unclear. CDR3 length: 12 amino acids. Germline V lookup: CDR1 KGHSH, CDR2 LQKENI. V was pared by 3 bases and J by 11 bases, with 13 bases between.

This chain uses TRBV7-3 with TRBJ2-1; 8 positions agree with TRBD2. V lost 5 bases to trimming and J lost 6 bases; unmatched junction nucleotides: 15. This CDR3 region has 17 residues. CDR1 and CDR2 (germline): SGHTA, FQGTGA. The CDR3 nucleotides read TGTGCCAGCAGCCGAACGGGGGGGCCTTGGGTCGGCAATGAGCAGTTCTTC. Protein: CASSRTGGPWVGNEQFF.

The chain is built from TRBV5-8 and TRBJ1-2, with 9 bases identical to TRBD1. The CDR3 consists of 15 residues. CDR1 is SGHTS and CDR2 is YDEGEE in the germline V gene. V shed 0 bases, J shed 2 bases, and the junction held 2 bases outside the gene matches. This CDR3 is CASSLGDRANYGYTF. The CDR3, as DNA: TGTGCCAGCAGCTTGGGGGACAGGGCAAACTATGGCTACACCTTC.

The gene calls are TRBV7-3 and TRBJ2-5; 8 nucleotides line up with TRBD2. With V trimmed by 5 bases and J by 4 bases, 6 bases remained unmatched. This CDR3 comprises 14 residues. Germline CDR1 reads SGHTA; CDR2 reads FQGTGA. CDR3 in amino acids: CASSRTAGGETQYF. As DNA, the CDR3 is TGTGCCAGCAGCCGAACGGCGGGGGGAGAGACCCAGTACTTC.

The V gene is TRBV4-2, the J gene TRBJ1-2, with D possibly TRBD1 on 6 matching bases. V lost 3 bases, J lost 2 bases, and 16 bases lay in between. CDR3 length: 16 residues. Germline assignment: CDR1 LGHNA and CDR2 YNFKEQ. CDR3 sequence reads: CASSQLSDRRNYGYTF. CDR3 DNA sequence: TGTGCCAGCAGCCAGCTATCCGACAGGCGCAACTATGGCTACACCTTC.

J is TRBJ1-3 and V is TRBV11-2, with D perhaps TRBD1 (6 bases). CDR1 is SGHAT, CDR2 FQNNGV, per germline. CDR3 length equals 14 residues. Trimming took 5 bases from V and 2 from J, leaving 10 bases between them. Here the CDR3 DNA reads TGTGCCAGCAGCCTTCGGACAGCTGGAAACACCATATATTTT. This translates into CASSLRTAGNTIYF.

The chain joins TRBV9 to TRBJ2-1; 7 positions match TRBD1. The CDR3 runs to 14 residues. Germline V lookup: CDR1 SGDLS, CDR2 YYNGEE. Losses at the gene ends were 3 bases for V and 9 bases for J; bases not matched to a gene: 9. CDR3 amino acids: CASSAQTGTGEQFF. For the CDR3, the DNA is TGTGCCAGCAGCGCTCAGACAGGGACCGGTGAGCAGTTCTTC.

The rearrangement uses TRBV24-1 and TRBJ2-5; 14 nucleotides line up with TRBD2. CDR1 KGHDR and CDR2 SFDVKD come from the germline V gene. After removal of 3 bases from V and 5 bases from J, the junction contained 4 bases not matched to a gene. The length of the CDR3 is 16 residues. The CDR3 protein is CATSDRLAGGLETQYF. The CDR3 DNA sequence: TGTGCCACCAGTGATAGACTAGCGGGGGGGCTTGAGACCCAGTACTTC.

The chain is built from TRBV5-1 and TRBJ1-1; D is unresolved. V lost 2 bases to trimming and J lost 2 bases, with 10 bases between them. Germline V gene data show CDR1 as SGHRS and CDR2 as YFSETQ. The CDR3 consists of 14 residues. CDR3 loop: CASSFGEANTEAFF. The CDR3, as DNA: TGCGCCAGCAGCTTCGGTGAAGCCAACACTGAAGCTTTCTTT. The whole variable domain, filled in from reference TRBV5-1 and TRBJ1-1, reads KAGVTQTPRYLIKTRGQQVTLSCSPISGHRSVSWYQQTPGQGLQFLFEYFSETQRNKGNFPGRFSGRQFSNSRSEMNVSTLELGDSALYLCASSFGEANTEAFFGQGTRLTVV.

This clone was counted a few times. The chain carries TRBV5-4 and TRBJ1-6; D unclear. Trimming left V 4 bases short and J 0 bases short, with 17 bases between. Per the germline V gene, CDR1 is SGHNT and CDR2 is YYREEE (reference sequence). The CDR3 contains 18 residues. The CDR3 DNA is TGTGCCAGCAGCACGGCGAACAGTCCGAGCTCCTATAATTCACCCCTCCACTTT. It yields the protein CASSTANSPSSYNSPLHF.

The chain recombines TRBV5-1 with TRBJ2-3; 11 bases fit TRBD1. CDR3 size: 16 residues. V dropped 0 bases and J dropped 3; count of bases not matched to a gene: 3. CDR1 and CDR2 (germline): SGHRS, YFSETQ. The CDR3 DNA is TGCGCCAGCAGCTTGGACGGACAGGGGGCAACAGATACGCAGTATTTT. Encoded protein: CASSLDGQGATDTQYF.